This T cell receptor beta chain originates from a study of T-cell memory formation after mild COVID-19. Overall study: Across donors, TCR clusters were largely donor specific.

There are 13 residues in the CDR3. Trimming removed 5 bases at V and 4 bases at J, with 11 bases between. TCRdb processed the 5' RACE reads anew with MiXCR; each CDR3 protein has one entry. This sample has about 49,000 distinct CDR3 sequences; around 25% occur once, and the top ten carry roughly two fifths. Sequenced: PBMCs or a T cell subset sorted from them (not recorded which). The chain joins TRBV12-3 or TRBV12-4 to TRBJ1-2; the D is unclear. This sequence was found in a man in his late teens or twenties who had mild COVID-19 (a few samples of this study predate the infection). Cell type and time point are not known. CDR3 nucleotide sequence: TGTGCCAGCAGTGTCACAAGCTTCTATGGCTACACCTTC. Translated: CASSVTSFYGYTF.